This TCR beta chain was captured by sequencing in a study of blood T cell repertoires in COVID-19. Across the study: Sites across the United States, Italy and Spain contributed samples from acute and convalescent COVID-19.

The ends were cut back, 0 bases at V and 0 bases at J, with 8 bases in the middle. Looked up from germline, CDR1 is MNHEY and CDR2 is SVGAGI. The CDR3 totals 15 residues. Per the study methods: The assay estimated nucleated cells by amplifying reference gene primers. Method: immunoSEQ multiplex PCR; TCRdb's copy keeps in-frame clones and lacks some. The V and J calls and clone size were taken over from that table, and D and trimming were inferred from the DNA. The data show 45,000 to 55,000 clones, 70% to 90% seen once. The sequencing input was peripheral blood. This rearrangement joins TRBV6-5 to TRBJ1-2, with D hard to call. The clonotype originates from a human donor in a cohort sampled during active COVID-19. The CDR3: CASSYSDTTNYGYTF. The DNA of the CDR3 is TGTGCCAGCAGTTACTCCGACACAACTAACTATGGCTACACCTTC.